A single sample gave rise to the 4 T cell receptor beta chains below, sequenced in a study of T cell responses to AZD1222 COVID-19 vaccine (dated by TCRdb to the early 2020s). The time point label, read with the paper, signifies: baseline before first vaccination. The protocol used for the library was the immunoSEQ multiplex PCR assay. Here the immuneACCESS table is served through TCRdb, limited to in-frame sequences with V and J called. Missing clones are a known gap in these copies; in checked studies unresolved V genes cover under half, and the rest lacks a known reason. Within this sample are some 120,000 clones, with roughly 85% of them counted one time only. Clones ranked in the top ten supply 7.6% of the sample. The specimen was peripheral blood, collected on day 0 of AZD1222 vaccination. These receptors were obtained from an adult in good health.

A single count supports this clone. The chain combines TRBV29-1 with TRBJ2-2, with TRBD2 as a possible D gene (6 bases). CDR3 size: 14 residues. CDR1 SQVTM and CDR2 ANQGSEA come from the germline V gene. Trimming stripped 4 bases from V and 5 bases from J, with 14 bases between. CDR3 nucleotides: TGCAGCGTTGGCGGGGCTATGGCGACCGGGGAGCTGTTTTTT. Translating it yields CSVGGAMATGELFF.

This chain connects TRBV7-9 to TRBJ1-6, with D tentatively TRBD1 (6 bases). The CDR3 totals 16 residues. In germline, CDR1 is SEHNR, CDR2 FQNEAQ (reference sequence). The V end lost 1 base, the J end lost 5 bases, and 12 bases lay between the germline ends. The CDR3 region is CASSLGGAGDNSPLHF. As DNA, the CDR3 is TGTGCCAGCAGCTTAGGGGGGGCAGGGGATAATTCACCCCTCCACTTT.

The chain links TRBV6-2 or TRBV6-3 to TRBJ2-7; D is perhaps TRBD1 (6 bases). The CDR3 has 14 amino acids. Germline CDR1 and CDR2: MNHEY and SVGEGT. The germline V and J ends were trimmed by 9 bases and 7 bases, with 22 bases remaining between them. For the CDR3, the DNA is TGTGCCAGTAGGCCTACTACAGGGTCGGGAGAGCAGTACTTC. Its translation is CASRPTTGSGEQYF.

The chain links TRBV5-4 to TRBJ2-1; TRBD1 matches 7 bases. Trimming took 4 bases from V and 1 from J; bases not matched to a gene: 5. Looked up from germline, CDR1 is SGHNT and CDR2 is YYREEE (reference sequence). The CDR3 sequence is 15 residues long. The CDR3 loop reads CASSHGQVSYNEQFF. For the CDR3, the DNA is TGTGCCAGCAGCCATGGACAGGTATCCTACAATGAGCAGTTCTTC.